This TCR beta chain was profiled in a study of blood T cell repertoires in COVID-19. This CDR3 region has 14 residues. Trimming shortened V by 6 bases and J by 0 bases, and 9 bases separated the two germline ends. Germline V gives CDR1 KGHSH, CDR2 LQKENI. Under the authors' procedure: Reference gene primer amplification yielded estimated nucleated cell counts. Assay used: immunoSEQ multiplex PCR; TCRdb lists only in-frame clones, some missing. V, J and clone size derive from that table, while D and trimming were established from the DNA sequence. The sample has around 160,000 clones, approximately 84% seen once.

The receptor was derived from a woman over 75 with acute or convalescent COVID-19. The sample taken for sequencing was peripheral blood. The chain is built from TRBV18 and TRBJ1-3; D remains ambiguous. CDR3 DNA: TGTGCCAGCTCCTCGGGGAGCTCTGGAAACACCATATATTTT. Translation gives CASSSGSSGNTIYF.